This passage covers 13 T cell receptor beta chains from one sample sequenced in a study of T-cell reconstitution after alpha-beta-depleted transplantation in children. For TCRbeta, the library was prepared with unique molecular identifiers. TCRdb redid the calling of the PCR reads with MiXCR, one entry per CDR3 protein. This table holds 150,000 to 250,000 distinct CDR3 sequences, roughly 6.3% found once. The specimen was PBMCs, collected before TCRalphabeta/CD19-depleted stem cell transplant. The receptors come from a girl less than two years old with combined immunodeficiency, due to receive a stem cell transplant.

This clonotype was detected many times. The V and J genes are TRBV6-5 and TRBJ2-7; TRBD2 matches at 10 bases. The CDR3 contains 16 residues. Germline CDR1 reads MNHEY; CDR2 reads SVGAGI. Unmatched junction bases numbered 7, after V lost 1 base and J lost 4 bases. The CDR3 is CASSYYPAGGPYEQYF. In DNA form, the CDR3 reads TGTGCCAGCAGTTACTATCCAGCGGGAGGGCCTTACGAGCAGTACTTC.

This clonotype was seen many times. The J gene is TRBJ2-7, the V gene TRBV7-3; D might be TRBD1 (5 bases). This CDR3 is built from 15 residues. Trimming pared 5 bases from V and 3 bases from J, leaving 17 bases between. Germline assignment: CDR1 SGHTA and CDR2 FQGTGA. The CDR3 DNA sequence: TGTGCCAGCAGCGAGTCTTTCGGAGACAGCTACGAGCAGTACTTC. Encoded protein: CASSESFGDSYEQYF. The full variable domain, completed using reference TRBV7-3 and TRBJ2-7, is GAGVSQTPSNKVTEKGKYVELRCDPISGHTALYWYRQSLGQGPEFLIYFQGTGAADDSGLPNDRFFAVRPEGSVSTLKIQRTERGDSAVYLCASSESFGDSYEQYFGPGTRLTVT.

Ten or more counts support this clonotype. The chain has TRBV4-1 and TRBJ2-1, with 9 bases that match TRBD2. V shed 4 bases and J 5 bases; nucleotides not matched to a gene: 12. The CDR3 loop spans 17 amino acids. From germline, CDR1 is MGHRA and CDR2 YSYEKL. The CDR3 nucleotides read TGCGCCAGCAGCCGGACTAGCGTGTTCAAGGTTCACAATGAGCAGTTCTTC. It yields the protein CASSRTSVFKVHNEQFF.

The sample holds many counts of this clonotype. The chain uses TRBV28 and TRBJ2-3; no definite D call. There are 14 residues in the CDR3. Germline loops: CDR1 MDHEN, CDR2 SYDVKM. V gave up 2 bases and J gave up 3 bases, with 9 bases separating them. The CDR3 region is CASSLLYETDTQYF. Here the CDR3 DNA reads TGTGCCAGCAGTTTACTGTATGAAACAGATACGCAGTATTTT.

This clonotype was seen a handful of times. V usage is TRBV7-8 and J usage is TRBJ1-6, with 7 bases fitting TRBD1. The J segment lost 2 bases and the V segment lost 4 bases, leaving 2 bases of the junction unmatched. The CDR3 consists of 15 residues. Germline-derived CDR1 and CDR2 are SGHVS and FQNEAQ. CDR3 sequence reads: CASSSTGAYNSPLHF. The CDR3 DNA sequence: TGTGCCAGCAGCTCTACAGGGGCCTATAATTCACCCCTCCACTTT.

This clonotype was seen only a few times. This chain connects TRBV28 to TRBJ1-5, with D hard to call. Germline loops: CDR1 MDHEN, CDR2 SYDVKM. The CDR3 has 14 amino acids. Trimming removed 3 bases at V and 0 bases at J, with 6 bases between. For the CDR3, the DNA is TGTGCCAGCAGTTTTGCTCCTAGCAATCAGCCCCAGCATTTT. This sequence encodes CASSFAPSNQPQHF.

The sample holds many counts of this clonotype. The V and J genes are TRBV7-8 and TRBJ1-1, with D unclear. The germline CDR1 and CDR2 sequences are SGHVS and FQNEAQ. The V end lost 5 bases, the J end lost 5 bases, and 18 bases lay between the germline ends. CDR3 length: 15 amino acids. The CDR3 DNA reads TGTGCCAGCAGCGTGGGTGGTCAGAGGTTTACTGAAGCTTTCTTT. Translating it yields CASSVGGQRFTEAFF.

This clonotype was counted ten times or more. The chain recombines TRBV20-1 with TRBJ2-1; 8 bases agree with TRBD2. Germline trimming cut 5 bases from V and 3 bases from J; bases unmatched to any gene: 6. CDR3 size: 14 residues. The germline V gene has CDR1 DFQATT and CDR2 SNEGSKA (reference sequence). CDR3 coding DNA: TGCAGTGCTGAGCATAGCGGGATCTACAATGAGCAGTTCTTC. This translates into CSAEHSGIYNEQFF.

This clonotype was observed at least ten times. The J gene is TRBJ2-1, the V gene TRBV12-3 or TRBV12-4, with D possibly being TRBD2 (5 bases). Trimming removed 3 bases from V and 4 bases from J, with 13 bases in between. This CDR3 has 15 residues. The CDR3 reads CASSFGGSLYNEQFF. The CDR3 DNA follows: TGTGCCAGCAGTTTCGGCGGGTCCCTGTACAATGAGCAGTTCTTC.

This clonotype has ten or more counts. The chain joins TRBV12-5 to TRBJ2-3, with D possibly being TRBD1 or TRBD2 (5 bases each). The CDR3 sequence is 15 residues long. V lost 5 bases and J 4 bases, leaving 16 bases between the germline ends. Germline CDR1 LGHNT, CDR2 FRNRAP. CDR3 nucleotides: TGTGCTAGTGGTCCAGCTCCTCGGGGCCCAGATACGCAGTATTTT. It yields the protein CASGPAPRGPDTQYF.

In its sample, this clonotype was seen a few times. The chain carries TRBV20-1 and TRBJ1-5; TRBD1 matches at 7 bases. From germline, CDR1 is DFQATT and CDR2 SNEGSKA (reference sequence). J was trimmed by 3 bases and V by 5 bases; bases with no gene match: 4. This CDR3 comprises 13 residues. For the CDR3, the DNA is TGCAGTGCTGGGACAGTCGACAATCAGCCCCAGCATTTT. Encoded protein: CSAGTVDNQPQHF.

The rearrangement joins TRBV14 to TRBJ2-5; 15 nucleotides match TRBD2. The CDR3 spans 19 residues. The germline V gene encodes CDR1 SGHDN and CDR2 FVKESK. J gave up 5 bases and V 0 bases, and 10 bases lay outside the gene matches. CDR3 protein: CASSQDQRTSGRATETQYF. CDR3 DNA: TGTGCCAGCAGCCAAGATCAAAGGACTAGCGGGAGGGCCACGGAGACCCAGTACTTC.

This clonotype has at least ten counts. The rearrangement joins TRBV4-3 to TRBJ1-1, with 8 bases identical to TRBD1. Trimming took 3 bases from V and 3 from J; bases not matched to a gene: 3. CDR3 length: 14 amino acids. Per the germline V gene, CDR1 is LGHNA and CDR2 is YSLEER. This CDR3 is CASSQATGDTEAFF. CDR3 nucleotide sequence: TGCGCCAGCAGCCAGGCGACAGGGGACACTGAAGCTTTCTTT.